This T cell receptor beta chain originates from a study of blood T cell repertoires in COVID-19. CDR3 length: 14 residues. Germline assignment: CDR1 MNHEY and CDR2 SVGAGI. V dropped 6 bases and J dropped 7; count of bases not matched to a gene: 9. Assay used: immunoSEQ multiplex PCR; TCRdb lists only in-frame clones, some missing. Counted here are roughly 290,000 clones, 70% to 90% occurring once; the ten biggest clones make up 2.2%. Symptom resolution, clearance, or two negative PCRs marked donors in Cohort 3 as recovered. The sample comprised PBMCs or T cells enriched from blood (not recorded which). The chain carries TRBV6-5 and TRBJ1-2; TRBD1 aligns across 9 bases. The sequence was collected from a man aged 30-40 years who had recovered from COVID-19. The DNA for the CDR3 is TGTGCCAGCAGCCCGCGGACAGGGGAATCTGGCTACACCTTC. Amino acids: CASSPRTGESGYTF.